Given below is one T cell receptor (beta chain) in context. The data derive from a study of shared clonotypes between healthy human individuals. Germline CDR1 KGHSH, CDR2 LQKENI. The CDR3 has 15 residues. J was trimmed by 4 bases and V by 1 base; bases with no gene match: 4. Data came from immunoSEQ multiplex PCR; TCRdb stores just in-frame clones and leaves some out. The table lists a few million clones, over 85% of them singletons. The TCR comes from a man aged 18-30 years in good health. Some clones in this sample may be carry-over from other donors' samples. The sample was naive CD4+ T cells from PBMCs. As for subset: CD45RA+ positively selected. The V gene is TRBV18, the J gene TRBJ2-5, with 9 bases identical to TRBD2. CDR3 residues: CASSPRGREGETQYF. The CDR3 DNA sequence: TGTGCCAGCTCACCACGCGGGAGGGAAGGAGAGACCCAGTACTTC.